This entry describes one T cell receptor beta chain. The data derive from a study of blood T cells in healthy people across ages. CDR1 and CDR2 (germline): SSHAT, FNYEAQ (reference sequence). The CDR3 has 16 amino acids. The V end was cut by 5 bases, the J end by 7 bases, with 21 bases between. Then a second PCR, running roughly 7 to 11 cycles, was carried out with a sample-barcoded 5' primer and a J-beta primer mix. A single record per CDR3 protein comes from TCRdb applying MiXCR to the 5' RACE reads. This sample yields roughly 680,000 distinct CDR3 sequences, of which about 51% are seen a single time; approximately 13% belongs to the top ten.

Sequenced material: blood. V gene TRBV7-7 combines with J gene TRBJ2-1, with D maybe TRBD1 (5 bases). The sequence was collected from a woman over 75 in good health. The CDR3 loop is CASSPVKGIPYNEQFF. The CDR3 DNA sequence: TGTGCCAGCAGCCCGGTTAAGGGGATCCCATATAATGAGCAGTTCTTC.